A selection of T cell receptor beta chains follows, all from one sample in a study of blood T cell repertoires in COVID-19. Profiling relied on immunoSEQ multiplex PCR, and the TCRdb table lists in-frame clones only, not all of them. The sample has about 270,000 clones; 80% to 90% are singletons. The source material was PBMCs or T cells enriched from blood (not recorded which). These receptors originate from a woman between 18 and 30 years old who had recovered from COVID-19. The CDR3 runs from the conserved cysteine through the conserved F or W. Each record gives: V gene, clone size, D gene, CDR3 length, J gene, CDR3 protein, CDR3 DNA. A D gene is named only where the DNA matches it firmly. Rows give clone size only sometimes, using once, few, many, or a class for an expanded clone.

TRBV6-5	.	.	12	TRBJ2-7	CAVNRNSYEQYF	TGTGCCGTCAACAGGAACTCCTACGAGCAGTACTTC
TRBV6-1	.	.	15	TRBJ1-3	CASSEGGGGGNTIYF	TGTGCCAGCAGTGAGGGAGGGGGTGGTGGAAACACCATATATTTT
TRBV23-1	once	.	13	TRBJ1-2	CASSLPQLYGYTF	TGCGCCAGCAGTCTACCACAGCTCTATGGCTACACCTTC
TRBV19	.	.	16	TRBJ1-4	CASSSPGGDTNEKLFF	TGTGCCAGTAGTAGCCCCGGAGGGGACACTAATGAAAAACTGTTTTTT
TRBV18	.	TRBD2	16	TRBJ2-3	CASSPQTSGTLDTQYF	TGTGCCAGCTCACCACAGACTAGCGGGACCTTAGATACGCAGTATTTT
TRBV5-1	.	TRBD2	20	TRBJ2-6	CASSLSLLAGILSGANVLTF	TGCGCCAGCAGCTTGTCGCTCCTAGCGGGGATCCTCTCTGGGGCCAACGTCCTGACTTTC
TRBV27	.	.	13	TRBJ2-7	CASSLTVSYEQYF	TGTGCCAGCAGTCTCACAGTTTCCTACGAGCAGTACTTC
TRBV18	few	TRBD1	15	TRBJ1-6	CASSPTTGGDSPLHF	TGTGCCAGCTCACCAACGACAGGGGGCGATTCACCCCTCCACTTT
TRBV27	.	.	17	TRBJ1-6	CASSLAPGLRPDSPLHF	TGTGCCAGCAGTTTGGCCCCGGGACTCCGTCCGGATTCACCCCTCCACTTT
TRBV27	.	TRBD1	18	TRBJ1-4	CASAVRPPAGTGNEKLFF	TGTGCCAGCGCTGTGCGCCCTCCCGCCGGGACAGGGAATGAAAAACTGTTTTTT
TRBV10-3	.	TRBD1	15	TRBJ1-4	CAIGQGGTTNEKLFF	TGTGCCATCGGGCAGGGGGGAACAACTAATGAAAAACTGTTTTTT
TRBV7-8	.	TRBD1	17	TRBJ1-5	CASSLGRDRGDNQPQHF	TGTGCCAGCAGCTTGGGGAGGGACAGGGGAGACAATCAGCCCCAGCATTTT
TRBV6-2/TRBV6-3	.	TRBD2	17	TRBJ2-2	CASSYSTQRGVTGELFF	TGTGCCAGCAGTTACTCAACCCAGCGGGGGGTGACCGGGGAGCTGTTTTTT
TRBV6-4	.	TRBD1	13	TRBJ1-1	CARPGQGDPEAFF	TGTGCCAGGCCGGGACAGGGGGACCCTGAAGCTTTCTTT
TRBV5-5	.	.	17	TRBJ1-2	CASSLYPRTRANYGYTF	TGTGCCAGCAGCTTGTACCCCAGGACAAGAGCTAACTATGGCTACACCTTC
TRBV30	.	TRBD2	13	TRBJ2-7	CAWTRGDSYEQYF	TGTGCCTGGACGCGGGGGGACTCCTACGAGCAGTACTTC
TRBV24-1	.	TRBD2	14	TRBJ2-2	CATRASGGPGELFF	TGTGCCACCAGAGCTAGCGGGGGGCCCGGGGAGCTGTTTTTT
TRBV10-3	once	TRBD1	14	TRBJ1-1	CAISWDRQVSEAFF	TGTGCCATCAGCTGGGACAGGCAAGTGTCTGAAGCTTTCTTT
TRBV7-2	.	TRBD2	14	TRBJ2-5	CASSQGLARETQYF	TGTGCCAGCAGCCAGGGACTAGCGAGGGAGACCCAGTACTTC
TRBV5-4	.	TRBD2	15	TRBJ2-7	CASSLAGGGNYEQYF	TGTGCCAGCAGCTTGGCGGGGGGGGGAAACTACGAGCAGTACTTC
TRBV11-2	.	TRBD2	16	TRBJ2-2	CASSLGGLAGTGELFF	TGTGCCAGCAGCTTAGGAGGACTAGCGGGGACCGGGGAGCTGTTTTTT
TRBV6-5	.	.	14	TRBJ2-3	CASSSTGSTDTQYF	TGTGCCAGCAGTTCCACCGGGAGCACAGATACGCAGTATTTT
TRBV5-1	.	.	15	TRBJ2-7	CASSIGQGGNYEQYF	TGCGCCAGCAGCATTGGCCAAGGAGGGAACTACGAGCAGTACTTC
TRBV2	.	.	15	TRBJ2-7	CASRSRLRLAYEQYF	TGTGCCAGCAGATCTAGGCTGAGACTAGCCTACGAGCAGTACTTC
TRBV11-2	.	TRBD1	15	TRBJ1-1	CASSGWDSLNTEAFF	TGTGCCAGCAGCGGATGGGACAGTTTGAACACTGAAGCTTTCTTT
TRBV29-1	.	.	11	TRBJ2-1	CSVDTGIEQFF	TGCAGCGTTGATACAGGTATTGAGCAGTTCTTC
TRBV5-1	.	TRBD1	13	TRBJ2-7	CASSGDRGIGQYF	TGCGCCAGCAGCGGGGACAGGGGGATAGGGCAGTACTTC
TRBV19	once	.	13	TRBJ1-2	CASSQGRNYGYTF	TGTGCCAGTAGTCAAGGCAGGAACTATGGCTACACCTTC
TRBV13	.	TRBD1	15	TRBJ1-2	CASSLRDRAYYGYTF	TGTGCCAGCAGCTTAAGGGACAGGGCCTACTATGGCTACACCTTC
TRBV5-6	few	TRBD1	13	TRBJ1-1	CASSSRDSIEAFF	TGTGCCAGCAGCTCAAGGGACAGCATTGAAGCTTTCTTT
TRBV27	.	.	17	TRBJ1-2	CASSLSIGRGANYGYTF	TGTGCCAGCAGTTTATCGATAGGAAGGGGCGCTAACTATGGCTACACCTTC
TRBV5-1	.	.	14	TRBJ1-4	CASSERDSHEKLFF	TGCGCCAGCAGCGAACGGGACTCACATGAAAAACTGTTTTTT
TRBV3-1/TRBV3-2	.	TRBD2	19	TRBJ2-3	CASSQLPGTSGGLRDTQYF	TGTGCCAGCAGCCAGCTACCCGGGACTAGCGGGGGGCTCAGAGATACGCAGTATTTT
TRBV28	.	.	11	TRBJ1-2	CASSRDYGYTF	TGTGCCAGCAGCCGGGACTATGGCTACACCTTC
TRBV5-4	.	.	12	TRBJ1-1	CASSLQGTEAFF	TGTGCCAGCAGCTTACAGGGCACTGAAGCTTTCTTT
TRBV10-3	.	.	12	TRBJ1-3	CAISDSGSRIYF	TGTGCCATCAGTGATTCGGGGAGTCGCATATATTTT